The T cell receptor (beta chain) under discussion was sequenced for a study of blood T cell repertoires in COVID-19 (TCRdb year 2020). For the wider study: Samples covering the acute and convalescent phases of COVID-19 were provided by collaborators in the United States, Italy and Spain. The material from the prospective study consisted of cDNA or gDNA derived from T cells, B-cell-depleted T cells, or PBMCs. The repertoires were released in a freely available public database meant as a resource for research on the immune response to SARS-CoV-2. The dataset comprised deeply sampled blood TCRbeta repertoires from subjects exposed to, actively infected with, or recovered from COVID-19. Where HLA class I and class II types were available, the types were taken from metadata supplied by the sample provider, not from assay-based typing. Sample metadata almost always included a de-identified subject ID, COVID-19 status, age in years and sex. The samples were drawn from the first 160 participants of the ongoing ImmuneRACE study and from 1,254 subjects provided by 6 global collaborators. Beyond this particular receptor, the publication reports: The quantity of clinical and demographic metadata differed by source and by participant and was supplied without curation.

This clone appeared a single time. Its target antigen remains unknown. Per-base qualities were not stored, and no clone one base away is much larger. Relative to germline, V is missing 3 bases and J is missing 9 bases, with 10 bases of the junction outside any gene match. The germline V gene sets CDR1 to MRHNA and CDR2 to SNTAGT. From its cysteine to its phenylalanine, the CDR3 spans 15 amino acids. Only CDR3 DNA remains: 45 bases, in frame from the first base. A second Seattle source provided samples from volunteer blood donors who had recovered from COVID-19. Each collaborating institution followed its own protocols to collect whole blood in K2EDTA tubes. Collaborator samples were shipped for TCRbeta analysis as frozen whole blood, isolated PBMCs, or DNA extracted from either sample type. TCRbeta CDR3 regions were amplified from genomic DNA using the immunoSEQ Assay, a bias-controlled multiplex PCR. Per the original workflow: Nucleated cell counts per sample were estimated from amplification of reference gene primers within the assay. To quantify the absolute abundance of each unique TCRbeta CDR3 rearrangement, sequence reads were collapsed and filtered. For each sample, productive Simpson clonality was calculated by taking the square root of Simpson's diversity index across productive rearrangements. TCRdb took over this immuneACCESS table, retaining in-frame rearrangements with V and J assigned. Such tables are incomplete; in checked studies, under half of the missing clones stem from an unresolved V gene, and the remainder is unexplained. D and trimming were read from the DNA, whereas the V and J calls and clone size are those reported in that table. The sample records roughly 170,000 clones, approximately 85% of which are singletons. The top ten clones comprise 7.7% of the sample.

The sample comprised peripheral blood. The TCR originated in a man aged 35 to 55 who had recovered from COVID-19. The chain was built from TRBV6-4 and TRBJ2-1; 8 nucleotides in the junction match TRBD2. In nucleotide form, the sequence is TGTGCCAGCAGTGAGTCGAGCGGGAGTGCGGGTGAGCAGTTCTTC. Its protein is CASSESSGSAGEQFF.